What follows is one T cell receptor (beta chain) and its context. This entry comes from a study of control samples from healthy donors and cancer patients. CDR1 MNHEY and CDR2 SMNVEV come from the germline V gene (reference sequence). The CDR3 covers 17 residues. The junction had 9 bases not matched to a gene; V was cut back by 7 bases and J by 2 bases. The protocol was immunoSEQ multiplex PCR, while the TCRdb copy is restricted to in-frame clones and leaves out a portion. The top ten clones hold around 13% of a sample with approximately 140,000 clones, under 95% of them seen once. This receptor was taken from a man aged 35 to 55 in good health. This sequence joins TRBV27 and TRBJ2-5; 14 positions match TRBD2. The sample taken for sequencing was blood. The CDR3 nucleotides read TGTGCCAGCAAGACTAGCGGGAGGGAAAGGCCACAAGAGACCCAGTACTTC. Its translation: CASKTSGRERPQETQYF.